The 6 T cell receptor beta chains listed next were all sequenced from one sample in a study of blood T cell repertoires in COVID-19. Profiled with immunoSEQ multiplex PCR; TCRdb holds only in-frame clones, not every one. The sample shows approximately 210,000 clones, around 81% of them seen only once. The source material was PBMCs or T cells enriched from blood (not recorded which). All receptors come from a woman aged 50 to 60 with acute COVID-19.

The chain carries TRBV25-1 and TRBJ2-2; 8 bases are a match to TRBD1. Germline trimming cut 9 bases from V and 5 bases from J; bases unmatched to any gene: 8. This CDR3 contains 14 residues. Germline V gene sequence: CDR1 MGHDK, CDR2 SYGVNS. Here the CDR3 reads CASRGQVGTGELFF. CDR3 DNA sequence: TGTGCCAGTAGGGGACAGGTGGGGACCGGGGAGCTGTTTTTT.

A remark on this clone: The same CDR3 arises from other DNA sequences in this sample as well. The V and J genes are TRBV6-2 or TRBV6-3 and TRBJ2-7; D is uncertain. Per germline, CDR1 MNHEY and CDR2 SVGEGT. Deletions cut 0 bases from V and 1 base from J, with 7 bases between. This CDR3 region has 14 residues. The DNA of the CDR3 is TGTGCCAGCAGTTACTCGGGCCGTTCCTACGAGCAGTACTTC. Encoded protein: CASSYSGRSYEQYF.

The chain recombines TRBV15 with TRBJ1-5; D unresolved. The CDR3 has 13 residues. Per germline, CDR1 LNHNV and CDR2 YYDKDF (reference sequence). Trimming stripped 0 bases from V and 6 bases from J, with 6 bases between. The CDR3 DNA reads as TGTGCCACCAGCAGAGATCGGGGTCAGCCCCAGCATTTT. This codes for CATSRDRGQPQHF.

The gene calls are TRBV30 and TRBJ1-2; the match to TRBD1 covers 7 bases. The ends lost 4 bases at V and 14 bases at J; junction bases unmatched: 4. From germline, CDR1 is GTSNPN and CDR2 SVGIG (reference sequence). This CDR3 has 9 amino acids. CDR3 nucleotides: TGTGCCTGGACCCCAGGGGGGACCTTC. It is translated as CAWTPGGTF.

This clone was seen just once. The chain carries TRBV5-6 and TRBJ1-2, with D unclear. The germline gives CDR1 SGHDT, CDR2 YYEEEE. V was clipped by 3 bases and J by 7 bases, with 13 bases between them. This CDR3 comprises 13 residues. The CDR3 DNA follows: TGTGCCAGCAGCTCACTAACAGCGGCTGGCTACACCTTC. Amino acid sequence: CASSSLTAAGYTF.

This clone was counted once. The chain has TRBV7-2 and TRBJ2-1; D is uncertain. V was trimmed by 3 bases and J by 0 bases, leaving 9 bases between them. The CDR3 covers 15 residues. Per germline, CDR1 SGHTA and CDR2 FQGNSA. CDR3 in amino acids: CASSFQASSYNEQFF. CDR3 sequence (DNA): TGTGCCAGCAGCTTTCAGGCGAGCTCCTACAATGAGCAGTTCTTC.